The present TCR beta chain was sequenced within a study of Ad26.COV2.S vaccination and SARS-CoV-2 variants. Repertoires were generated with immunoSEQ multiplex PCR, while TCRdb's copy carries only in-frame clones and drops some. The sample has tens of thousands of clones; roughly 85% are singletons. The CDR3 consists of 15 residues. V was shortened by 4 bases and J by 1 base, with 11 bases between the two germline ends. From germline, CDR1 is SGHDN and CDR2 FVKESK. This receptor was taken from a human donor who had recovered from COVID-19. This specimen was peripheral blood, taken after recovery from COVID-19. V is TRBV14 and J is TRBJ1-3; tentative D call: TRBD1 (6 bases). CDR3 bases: TGTGCCAGCAGCCTCAATACAGGGTCTGGAAACACCATATATTTT. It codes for CASSLNTGSGNTIYF.